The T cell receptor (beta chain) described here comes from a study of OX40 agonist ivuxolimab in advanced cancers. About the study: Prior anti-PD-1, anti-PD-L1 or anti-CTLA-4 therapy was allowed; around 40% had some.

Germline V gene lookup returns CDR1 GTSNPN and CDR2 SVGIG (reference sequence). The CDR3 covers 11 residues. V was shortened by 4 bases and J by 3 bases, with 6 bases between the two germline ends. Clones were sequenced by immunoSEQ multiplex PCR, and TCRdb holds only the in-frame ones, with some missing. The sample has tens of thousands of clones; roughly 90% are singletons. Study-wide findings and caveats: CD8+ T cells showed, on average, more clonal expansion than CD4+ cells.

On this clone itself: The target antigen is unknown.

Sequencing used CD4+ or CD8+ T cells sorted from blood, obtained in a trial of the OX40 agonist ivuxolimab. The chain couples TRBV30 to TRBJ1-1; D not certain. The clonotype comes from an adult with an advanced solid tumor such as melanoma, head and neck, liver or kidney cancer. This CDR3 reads CAWKVDTEAFF. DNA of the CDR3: TGTGCCTGGAAAGTCGACACTGAAGCTTTCTTT.